This T cell receptor beta chain was identified in a study of T cell responses to AZD1222 COVID-19 vaccine. TCRdb's copy holds only in-frame clones and misses some; the assay was immunoSEQ multiplex PCR. Counted here are 100,000 to 150,000 clones, more than 70% occurring once; the ten biggest clones make up under 11%. The CDR3 has 16 residues. CDR1 is SGHAT, CDR2 FQNNGV, per germline. Trimming removed 5 bases from V and 3 bases from J; junction bases left unmatched: 13. Turning to this clone: Its antigen remains unknown.

Whole-study findings and limits: Most donors were white British, females outnumbered males, and clonal diversity was possibly underestimated.

Material: peripheral blood, obtained on day 0 of AZD1222 vaccination. The source of this sequence is an adult in good health. The chain uses TRBV11-2 and TRBJ2-7; 7 nucleotides line up with TRBD2. Here the CDR3 reads CASSPTPGGPLYEQYF. For the CDR3, the DNA is TGTGCCAGCAGCCCCACGCCGGGAGGCCCCCTCTACGAGCAGTACTTC.